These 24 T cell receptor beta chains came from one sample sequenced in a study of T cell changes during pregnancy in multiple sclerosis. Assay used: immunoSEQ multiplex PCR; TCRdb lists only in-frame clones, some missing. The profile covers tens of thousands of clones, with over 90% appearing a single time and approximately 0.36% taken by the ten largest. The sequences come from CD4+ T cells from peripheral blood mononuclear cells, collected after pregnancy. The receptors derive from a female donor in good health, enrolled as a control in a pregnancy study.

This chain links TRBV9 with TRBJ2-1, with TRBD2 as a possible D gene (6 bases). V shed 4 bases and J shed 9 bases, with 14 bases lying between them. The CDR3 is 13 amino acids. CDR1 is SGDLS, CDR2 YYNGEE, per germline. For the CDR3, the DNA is TGTGCCAGCAGCCCCTGGGGGGAACTTGAGCAGTTCTTC. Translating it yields CASSPWGELEQFF.

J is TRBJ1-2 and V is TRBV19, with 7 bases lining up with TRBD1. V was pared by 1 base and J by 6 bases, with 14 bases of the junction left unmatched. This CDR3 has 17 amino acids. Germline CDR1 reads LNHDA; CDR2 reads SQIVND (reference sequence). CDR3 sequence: CASSIGGVQGYWDGYTF. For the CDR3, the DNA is TGTGCCAGTAGTATAGGAGGGGTACAGGGGTACTGGGATGGCTACACCTTC.

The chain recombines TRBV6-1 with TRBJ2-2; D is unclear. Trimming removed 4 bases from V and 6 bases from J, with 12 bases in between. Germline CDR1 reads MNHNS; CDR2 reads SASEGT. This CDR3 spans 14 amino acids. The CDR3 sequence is CASSVSQAAGELFF. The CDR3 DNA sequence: TGTGCCAGCAGTGTTTCCCAGGCCGCCGGGGAGCTGTTTTTT.

Written as DNA, the CDR3 is TGTGGCTATCTCCGACCGGGACAGAGCTACACCTTC. Encoded protein: CGYLRPGQSYTF. The chain joins TRBV19 to TRBJ1-2, with 7 bases lining up with TRBD1. The CDR3 is 12 residues long. Germline V gives CDR1 LNHDA, CDR2 SQIVND (reference sequence). Filled out from reference TRBV19 and TRBJ1-2, the complete variable domain reads DGGITQSPKYLFRKEGQNVTLSCEQNLNHDAMYWYRQDPGQGLRLIYYSQIVNDFQKGDIAEGYSVSREKKESFPLTVTSAQKNPTAFYLCGYLRPGQSYTFGSGTRLTVV.

The CDR3 DNA reads TGTGCCAGCAGCTTAGAAGGCAGGGGGCGGAAAGAGACCCAGTACTTC. This sequence encodes CASSLEGRGRKETQYF. The chain employs TRBV11-3 and TRBJ2-5, with TRBD1 identical over 8 bases. The CDR3 is 16 residues long. Germline CDR1 and CDR2: SGHNT and YENEEA. V was clipped by 0 bases and J by 3 bases; unmatched bases: 6.

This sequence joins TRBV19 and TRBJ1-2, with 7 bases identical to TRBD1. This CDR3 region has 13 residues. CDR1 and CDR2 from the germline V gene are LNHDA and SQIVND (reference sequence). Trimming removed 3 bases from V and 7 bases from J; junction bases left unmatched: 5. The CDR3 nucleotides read TGTGCCAGTAGTATTGAGGGGGCGGGTGGCTACACCTTC. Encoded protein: CASSIEGAGGYTF.

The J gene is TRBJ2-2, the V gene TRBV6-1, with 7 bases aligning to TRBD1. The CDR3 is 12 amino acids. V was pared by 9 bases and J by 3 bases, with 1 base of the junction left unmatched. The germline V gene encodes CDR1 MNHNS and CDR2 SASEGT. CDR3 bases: TGTGCCAGTCAGGGGGACACCGGGGAGCTGTTTTTT. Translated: CASQGDTGELFF.

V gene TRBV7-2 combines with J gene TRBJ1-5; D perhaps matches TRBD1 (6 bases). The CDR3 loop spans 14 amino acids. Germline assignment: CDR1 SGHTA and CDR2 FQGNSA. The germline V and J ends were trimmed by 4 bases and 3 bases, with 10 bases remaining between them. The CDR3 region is CASSSGQFNQPQHF. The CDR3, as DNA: TGTGCCAGCAGCTCCGGACAGTTCAATCAGCCCCAGCATTTT.

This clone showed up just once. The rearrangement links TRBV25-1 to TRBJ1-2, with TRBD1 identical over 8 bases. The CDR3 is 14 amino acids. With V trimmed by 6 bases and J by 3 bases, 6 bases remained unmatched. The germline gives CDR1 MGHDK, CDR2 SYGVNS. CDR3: CASRTTGVDYGYTF. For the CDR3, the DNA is TGTGCCAGCAGGACGACAGGGGTGGACTATGGCTACACCTTC.

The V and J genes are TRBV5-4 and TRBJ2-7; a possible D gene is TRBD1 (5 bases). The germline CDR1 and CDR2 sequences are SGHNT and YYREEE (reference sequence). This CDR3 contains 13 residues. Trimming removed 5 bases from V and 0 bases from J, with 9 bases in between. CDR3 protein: CASRHQGSYEQYF. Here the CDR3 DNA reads TGTGCCAGCAGACACCAGGGCTCCTACGAGCAGTACTTC.

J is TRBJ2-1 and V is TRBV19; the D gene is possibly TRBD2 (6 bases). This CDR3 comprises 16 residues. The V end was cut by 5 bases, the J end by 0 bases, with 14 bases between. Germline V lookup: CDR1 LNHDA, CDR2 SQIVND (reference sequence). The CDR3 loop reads CASSLRDSSSYNEQFF. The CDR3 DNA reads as TGTGCCAGTAGTCTTCGGGACTCGAGCTCCTACAATGAGCAGTTCTTC.

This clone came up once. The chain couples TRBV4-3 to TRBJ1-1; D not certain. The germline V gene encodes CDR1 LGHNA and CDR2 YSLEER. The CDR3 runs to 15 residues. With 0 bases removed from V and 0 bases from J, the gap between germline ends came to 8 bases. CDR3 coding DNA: TGCGCCAGCAGCCAAGATCCGGGGATGAACACTGAAGCTTTCTTT. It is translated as CASSQDPGMNTEAFF.

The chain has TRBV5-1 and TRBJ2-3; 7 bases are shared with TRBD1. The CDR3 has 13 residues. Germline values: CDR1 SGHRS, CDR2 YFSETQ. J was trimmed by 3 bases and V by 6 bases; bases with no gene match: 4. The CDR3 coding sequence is TGCGCCAGCACGACAGGGTCTACAGATACGCAGTATTTT. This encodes CASTTGSTDTQYF.

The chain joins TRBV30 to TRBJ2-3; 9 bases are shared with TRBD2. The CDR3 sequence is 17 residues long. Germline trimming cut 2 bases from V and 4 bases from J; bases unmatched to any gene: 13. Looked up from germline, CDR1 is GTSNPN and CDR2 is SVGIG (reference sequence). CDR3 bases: TGTGCCTGGAGTTGGGGGAAGGGGCGGGGGGGCCCAGATACGCAGTATTTT. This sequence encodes CAWSWGKGRGGPDTQYF.

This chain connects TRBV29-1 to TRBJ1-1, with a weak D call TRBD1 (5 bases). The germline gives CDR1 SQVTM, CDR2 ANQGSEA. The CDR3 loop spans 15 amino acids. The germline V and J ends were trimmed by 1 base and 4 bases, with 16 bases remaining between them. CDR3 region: CSVEGGGGRGTEAFF. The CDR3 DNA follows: TGCAGCGTTGAAGGGGGGGGAGGGAGGGGCACTGAAGCTTTCTTT.

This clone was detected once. The CDR3 nucleotides are TGTGCCAGCAGCATCGGGGGGGCCCCAGATACGCAGTATTTT. This encodes CASSIGGAPDTQYF. The rearrangement uses TRBV7-2 and TRBJ2-3, with TRBD2 matching 8 bases. Germline CDR1 is SGHTA and CDR2 is FQGNSA. The CDR3 has 14 amino acids. J gave up 4 bases and V 5 bases, and 5 bases lay outside the gene matches.

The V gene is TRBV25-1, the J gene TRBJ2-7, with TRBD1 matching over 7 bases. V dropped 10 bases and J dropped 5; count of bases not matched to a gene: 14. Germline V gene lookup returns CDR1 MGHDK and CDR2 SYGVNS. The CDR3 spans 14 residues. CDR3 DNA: TGTGCCACCCTTGGCCCATGGGACAGCCACGAGCAGTACTTC. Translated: CATLGPWDSHEQYF.

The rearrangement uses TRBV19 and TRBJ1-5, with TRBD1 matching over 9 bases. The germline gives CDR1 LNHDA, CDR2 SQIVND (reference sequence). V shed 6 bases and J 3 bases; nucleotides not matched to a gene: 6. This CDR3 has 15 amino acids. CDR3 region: CASRGWDRDNQPQHF. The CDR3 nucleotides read TGTGCCAGTAGGGGTTGGGACAGGGACAATCAGCCCCAGCATTTT.

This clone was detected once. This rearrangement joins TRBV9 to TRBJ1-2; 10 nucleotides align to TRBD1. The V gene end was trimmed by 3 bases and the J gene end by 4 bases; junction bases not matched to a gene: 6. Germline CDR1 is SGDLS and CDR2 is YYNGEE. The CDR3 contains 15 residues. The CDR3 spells CASSAPGTGVYGYTF. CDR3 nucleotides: TGTGCCAGCAGCGCCCCCGGGACAGGGGTCTATGGCTACACCTTC.

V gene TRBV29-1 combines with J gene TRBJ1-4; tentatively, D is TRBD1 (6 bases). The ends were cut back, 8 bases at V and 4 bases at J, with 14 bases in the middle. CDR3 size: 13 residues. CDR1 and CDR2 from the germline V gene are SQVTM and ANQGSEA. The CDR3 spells CSTRDRNNEKLFF. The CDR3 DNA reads TGCAGCACCCGAGACAGGAATAATGAAAAACTGTTTTTT.

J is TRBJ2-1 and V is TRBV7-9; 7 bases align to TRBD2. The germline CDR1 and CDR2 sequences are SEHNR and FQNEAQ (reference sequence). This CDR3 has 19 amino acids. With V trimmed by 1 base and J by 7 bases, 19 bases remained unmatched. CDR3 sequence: CASSLGGGRGLALGNEQFF. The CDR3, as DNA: TGTGCCAGCAGCTTAGGCGGGGGACGGGGGTTGGCCCTAGGGAATGAGCAGTTCTTC.

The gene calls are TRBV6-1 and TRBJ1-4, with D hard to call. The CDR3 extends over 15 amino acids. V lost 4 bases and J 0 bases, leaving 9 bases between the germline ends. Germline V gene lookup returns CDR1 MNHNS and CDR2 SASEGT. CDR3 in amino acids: CASSVLGSTNEKLFF. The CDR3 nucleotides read TGTGCCAGCAGTGTCCTCGGGTCAACTAATGAAAAACTGTTTTTT.

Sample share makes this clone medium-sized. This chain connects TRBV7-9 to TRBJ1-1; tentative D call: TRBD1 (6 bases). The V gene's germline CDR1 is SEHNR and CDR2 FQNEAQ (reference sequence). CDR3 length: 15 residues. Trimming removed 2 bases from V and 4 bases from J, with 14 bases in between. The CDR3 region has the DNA TGTGCCAGCAGCTTAAACTCCAGGGGTATCACTGAAGCTTTCTTT. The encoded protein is CASSLNSRGITEAFF.

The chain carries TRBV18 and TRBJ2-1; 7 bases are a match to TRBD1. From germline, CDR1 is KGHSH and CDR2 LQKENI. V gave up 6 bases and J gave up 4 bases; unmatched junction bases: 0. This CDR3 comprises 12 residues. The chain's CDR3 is CASSDRYNEQFF. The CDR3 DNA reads TGTGCCAGCTCGGACAGGTACAATGAGCAGTTCTTC.